This record covers a single T cell receptor beta chain. The CDR3 is made up of 12 amino acids. The germline V gene has CDR1 GTSNPN and CDR2 SVGIG (reference sequence). V was pared by 5 bases and J by 5 bases, with 9 bases between. The sample belongs to a study of blood T cell repertoires in COVID-19. Study overall: Samples taken during acute and convalescent COVID-19 were collected in the United States, Italy and Spain. From T cells, B-cell-depleted T cells, or PBMCs came the material, which was cDNA or gDNA.

Methods used by the authors: Nucleated cell counts were estimated from reference gene primer amplification. Sequenced by immunoSEQ multiplex PCR; TCRdb stores in-frame clones only, minus some. That table supplies the V and J calls and clone size; D and trimming were determined from the DNA. The sample consists of 90,000 to 100,000 clones, 84% of them appearing once. The sequence came from a man aged 55 to 70 with acute or convalescent COVID-19. The sequenced sample consisted of peripheral blood. V usage is TRBV30 and J usage is TRBJ1-4; D remains unclear. The CDR3 DNA reads as TGTGCCTGGCGGACTGCCAATGAAAAACTGTTTTTT. This codes for CAWRTANEKLFF.